This is a list of T cell receptor beta chains from one sample in a study of cytomegalovirus exposure and HLA in healthy donors. Libraries were prepared by immunoSEQ multiplex PCR; TCRdb keeps only in-frame clonotypes and omits some of them. The table includes about 190,000 clones, 65% to 85% detected once. Sequencing was done on a sample of PBMCs. The receptor source for this set is a man in his fifties in good health and CMV-seronegative. The CDR3 runs from the conserved cysteine through the conserved F or W. A D gene is named only where the DNA matches it firmly. The size of a clone is reported for some rows only, either as once, few or many, or as a class for expanded clones.

v_gene: TRBV7-2
d_gene: NA
abundance: NA
j_gene: TRBJ2-7
CDR3nt: TGTGCCAGCAGCGCCTGGGCTAGCGACCACGAGCAGTACTTC
CDR3aa: CASSAWASDHEQYF

v_gene: TRBV7-2
d_gene: TRBD1
abundance: NA
j_gene: TRBJ2-7
CDR3nt: TGTGCCAGCAGCTTAACAGGGGTTGCCTACGAGCAGTACTTC
CDR3aa: CASSLTGVAYEQYF

v_gene: TRBV5-1
d_gene: NA
abundance: NA
j_gene: TRBJ1-4
CDR3nt: TGCGCCAGCAGCTTTAAGACGGGGAATGATGAAAAACTGTTTTTT
CDR3aa: CASSFKTGNDEKLFF

v_gene: TRBV7-2
d_gene: NA
abundance: once
j_gene: TRBJ2-3
CDR3nt: TGTGCCAGCAGCTTGGCCCGCTCGACCGGGGTTAGAGATACGCAGTATTTT
CDR3aa: CASSLARSTGVRDTQYF

v_gene: TRBV5-4
d_gene: NA
abundance: once
j_gene: TRBJ2-3
CDR3nt: TGTGCCAGCAGCTTGGCCCGGAGAGATACGCAGTATTTT
CDR3aa: CASSLARRDTQYF

v_gene: TRBV5-1
d_gene: TRBD2
abundance: once
j_gene: TRBJ2-5
CDR3nt: TGCGCCAGCAGCTTGAGGAGCGGGGGACCCCAAGGGACCCAGTACTTC
CDR3aa: CASSLRSGGPQGTQYF

v_gene: TRBV5-6
d_gene: NA
abundance: NA
j_gene: TRBJ1-6
CDR3nt: TGTGCCAGCAGCTTGAGGGGAGGCTCACCCCTCCACTTT
CDR3aa: CASSLRGGSPLHF

v_gene: TRBV15
d_gene: NA
abundance: NA
j_gene: TRBJ2-1
CDR3nt: TGTGCCACCAGCAGAGAAGTTGTGGGACTCTACAATGAGCAGTTCTTC
CDR3aa: CATSREVVGLYNEQFF

v_gene: TRBV9
d_gene: TRBD2
abundance: few
j_gene: TRBJ2-1
CDR3nt: TGTGCCAGCAGCCTGCCGACTAGCGGGGTCTACAATGAGCAGTTCTTC
CDR3aa: CASSLPTSGVYNEQFF

v_gene: TRBV6-5
d_gene: TRBD1
abundance: once
j_gene: TRBJ2-7
CDR3nt: TGTGCCAGCAGCCCGGGGACAGTTTCCTACGAGCAGTACTTC
CDR3aa: CASSPGTVSYEQYF

v_gene: TRBV5-1
d_gene: TRBD1
abundance: few
j_gene: TRBJ1-1
CDR3nt: TGCGCCAGCAGCCTGACAGGGAAGAGAGAAGCTTTCTTT
CDR3aa: CASSLTGKREAFF

v_gene: TRBV7-9
d_gene: TRBD1
abundance: NA
j_gene: TRBJ1-3
CDR3nt: TGTGCCAGCGTTGACAGGGTTAGCAACACCATATATTTT
CDR3aa: CASVDRVSNTIYF

v_gene: TRBV7-9
d_gene: NA
abundance: NA
j_gene: TRBJ1-2
CDR3nt: TGTGCCAGCAGCTTAGGTACAGGGTCAGCTAACTATGGCTACACCTTC
CDR3aa: CASSLGTGSANYGYTF

v_gene: TRBV6-5
d_gene: TRBD1
abundance: NA
j_gene: TRBJ1-6
CDR3nt: TGTGCCAGCAGTTTATTACAGGGGGCCTTAAATTCACCCCTCCACTTT
CDR3aa: CASSLLQGALNSPLHF

v_gene: TRBV7-8
d_gene: TRBD1
abundance: NA
j_gene: TRBJ1-1
CDR3nt: TGTGCCAGCTACTCAGGGGGTACAGCCGACACTGAAGCTTTCTTT
CDR3aa: CASYSGGTADTEAFF

v_gene: TRBV27
d_gene: NA
abundance: NA
j_gene: TRBJ1-4
CDR3nt: TGTGCCAGCAGTTTACGACTTCAACCGCGAGGGGGACTGTTTTTT
CDR3aa: CASSLRLQPRGGLFF

v_gene: TRBV14
d_gene: NA
abundance: NA
j_gene: TRBJ2-2
CDR3nt: TGTGCCAGCAGACCTAGCTTCTACACCGGGGAGCTGTTTTTT
CDR3aa: CASRPSFYTGELFF

v_gene: TRBV4-3
d_gene: TRBD1
abundance: NA
j_gene: TRBJ2-1
CDR3nt: TGCGCCAGCAGCCAAGGGCGTTATGACAGGGGAAACAATGAGCAGTTCTTC
CDR3aa: CASSQGRYDRGNNEQFF

v_gene: TRBV27
d_gene: TRBD1
abundance: NA
j_gene: TRBJ1-2
CDR3nt: TGTGCCAGCAGTAGCTTGGGACAGGCCGACACCTTC
CDR3aa: CASSSLGQADTF

v_gene: TRBV5-1
d_gene: TRBD1
abundance: NA
j_gene: TRBJ2-5
CDR3nt: TGCGCCAGCAGCTTGGCGGGACAGCAAGAGACCCAGTACTTC
CDR3aa: CASSLAGQQETQYF

v_gene: TRBV25-1
d_gene: NA
abundance: NA
j_gene: TRBJ2-7
CDR3nt: TGTGCCAGCCTCTTCTCCTACGAGCAGTACTTC
CDR3aa: CASLFSYEQYF

v_gene: TRBV5-1
d_gene: NA
abundance: NA
j_gene: TRBJ2-3
CDR3nt: TGCGCCAGCAGCTTGGCGGGATCAGATACGCAGTATTTT
CDR3aa: CASSLAGSDTQYF

v_gene: TRBV5-1
d_gene: TRBD1
abundance: NA
j_gene: TRBJ1-1
CDR3nt: TGCGCCAGCAGCTCTGACAGGGGCAAGGCTGAAGCTTTCTTT
CDR3aa: CASSSDRGKAEAFF

v_gene: TRBV29-1
d_gene: TRBD2
abundance: NA
j_gene: TRBJ2-7
CDR3nt: TGCAGCGGCGGGGGTTCCTACGAGCAGTACTTC
CDR3aa: CSGGGSYEQYF

v_gene: TRBV29-1
d_gene: NA
abundance: NA
j_gene: TRBJ2-1
CDR3nt: TGCAGCGTTGAAGGGCCGCAGGGTAAGACTGAGCAGTTCTTC
CDR3aa: CSVEGPQGKTEQFF

v_gene: TRBV7-9
d_gene: TRBD2
abundance: few
j_gene: TRBJ2-3
CDR3nt: TGTTCCAGCAGCTCAAGTGTGGGGGGGACAGATACGCAGTATTTT
CDR3aa: CSSSSSVGGTDTQYF

v_gene: TRBV9
d_gene: NA
abundance: NA
j_gene: TRBJ2-7
CDR3nt: TGTGCCAGCAGCGTAGCCGTAATCCCCCACGAGCAGTACTTC
CDR3aa: CASSVAVIPHEQYF

v_gene: TRBV6-5
d_gene: NA
abundance: once
j_gene: TRBJ2-7
CDR3nt: TGTGCCAGCAGTTACCGAGGCAGGGGCCACGAGCAGTACTTC
CDR3aa: CASSYRGRGHEQYF

v_gene: TRBV5-1
d_gene: TRBD1
abundance: NA
j_gene: TRBJ2-2
CDR3nt: TGCGCCAGCAGCCCGACAGGGTCGAACACCGGGGAGCTGTTTTTT
CDR3aa: CASSPTGSNTGELFF

v_gene: TRBV5-6
d_gene: TRBD1
abundance: NA
j_gene: TRBJ2-1
CDR3nt: TGTGCCAGCAGCCTAGGCAGGGGGTGGCTCTACAATGAGCAGTTCTTC
CDR3aa: CASSLGRGWLYNEQFF

v_gene: TRBV5-4
d_gene: NA
abundance: once
j_gene: TRBJ2-3
CDR3nt: TGTGCCAGCAGTCCCGGACTGTCAACTAGCACAGATACGCAGTATTTT
CDR3aa: CASSPGLSTSTDTQYF

v_gene: TRBV2
d_gene: TRBD1
abundance: few
j_gene: TRBJ2-7
CDR3nt: TGTGCCAGCAGCGATTACACAGGGGTGAGTTACGAGCAGTACTTC
CDR3aa: CASSDYTGVSYEQYF

v_gene: TRBV15
d_gene: TRBD2
abundance: NA
j_gene: TRBJ2-1
CDR3nt: TGTGCCACCAGCAGAGATTCCGGGGGGGCAAGCGAGCAGTTCTTC
CDR3aa: CATSRDSGGASEQFF

v_gene: TRBV4-3
d_gene: TRBD2
abundance: NA
j_gene: TRBJ2-1
CDR3nt: TGCGCCAGCAGCCAAGATAACCTAGCGGGACCCCAAAGGTCGCAGTTCTTC
CDR3aa: CASSQDNLAGPQRSQFF

v_gene: TRBV4-3
d_gene: TRBD1
abundance: NA
j_gene: TRBJ2-3
CDR3nt: TGCGCCAGCAGCCAAGAGTTCGGGTGGGGACAGGGGAGAACAGATACGCAGTATTTT
CDR3aa: CASSQEFGWGQGRTDTQYF

v_gene: TRBV18
d_gene: NA
abundance: NA
j_gene: TRBJ2-1
CDR3nt: TGTGCCAGCTCACCGTCTCCCGCGTTAGAGGATGAGCAGTTCTTC
CDR3aa: CASSPSPALEDEQFF

v_gene: TRBV4-3
d_gene: NA
abundance: few
j_gene: TRBJ1-4
CDR3nt: TGCGCCAGCAGCCAAGATCCGGGGGTGGGTGAAAAACTGTTTTTT
CDR3aa: CASSQDPGVGEKLFF

v_gene: TRBV9
d_gene: NA
abundance: NA
j_gene: TRBJ2-2
CDR3nt: TGTGCCACAGAACGCGGTACCGGGGAGCTGTTTTTT
CDR3aa: CATERGTGELFF

v_gene: TRBV5-5
d_gene: TRBD1
abundance: once
j_gene: TRBJ2-7
CDR3nt: TGTGCCAGCAGGTCGGACAGGGGAACCCACGAGCAGTACTTC
CDR3aa: CASRSDRGTHEQYF

v_gene: TRBV12-5
d_gene: NA
abundance: once
j_gene: TRBJ2-7
CDR3nt: TGTGCTAGTGGTTTGGGAACCCAGGGCCTCGAGCAGTACTTC
CDR3aa: CASGLGTQGLEQYF